This TCR beta chain stems from a study of cytomegalovirus exposure and HLA in healthy donors. Study-level points and caveats: Analyses of presence and absence presupposed an approximately uniform sequencing depth across donors.

The CDR3 has 12 residues. Germline CDR1 and CDR2: WSHSY and SAAADI. Between the trimmed V and J ends, which lost 3 bases and 6 bases, there was a span of 6 bases. PCR amplification relied on 60 Vbeta primers (plus 13 Jbeta primers). The data were produced by immunoSEQ multiplex PCR, yet TCRdb's version contains in-frame clones alone and is incomplete. The sample gives 150,000 to 160,000 clones, around 80% of which show up once; roughly 5.3% is in the top ten. Notes on this clone: Its antigen is not identified.

This TCR came from a woman aged 35 to 49 in good health and CMV-seropositive. This chain joins TRBV10-2 and TRBJ1-5; no clear D. The sample taken for sequencing was PBMCs. The CDR3 region is CASSDGGQPQHF. The CDR3 DNA follows: TGCGCCAGCAGTGACGGAGGTCAGCCCCAGCATTTT.